This TCR beta chain comes out of a study of T cells after yellow fever vaccination. Notes on the study in general: Researchers cautioned that FACS-sorted repertoires could harbor abundant clonotypes contaminating from the bulk population. Clones that expanded after primary vaccination mostly reappeared after the booster (roughly 97% CD4, 70% to 90% CD8).

The study made its TCR cDNA through 5'RACE template switching. That step introduced a universal primer site along with UMIs. TCRdb processed the 5' RACE reads anew with MiXCR; each CDR3 protein has one entry. This sample yields some 560,000 distinct CDR3 sequences, of which approximately 16% are seen a single time; 15% to 20% belongs to the top ten. This clonotype was recorded a few times. Its antigen is not known. This CDR3 has 16 residues. Germline CDR1 is LGHNA and CDR2 is YNFKEQ. With V trimmed by 8 bases and J by 5 bases, 15 bases remained unmatched. This receptor was identified in a man aged 18 to 30 who received the YFV17D yellow fever vaccine. The chain has TRBV4-2 and TRBJ2-5; 9 positions match TRBD2. The sample here was PBMCs, taken about 5 days after the first yellow fever vaccination. CDR3 sequence reads: CASSTVAGADLETQYF. The CDR3 nucleotides read TGTGCCAGCTCCACGGTAGCGGGGGCGGATCTGGAGACCCAGTACTTC.